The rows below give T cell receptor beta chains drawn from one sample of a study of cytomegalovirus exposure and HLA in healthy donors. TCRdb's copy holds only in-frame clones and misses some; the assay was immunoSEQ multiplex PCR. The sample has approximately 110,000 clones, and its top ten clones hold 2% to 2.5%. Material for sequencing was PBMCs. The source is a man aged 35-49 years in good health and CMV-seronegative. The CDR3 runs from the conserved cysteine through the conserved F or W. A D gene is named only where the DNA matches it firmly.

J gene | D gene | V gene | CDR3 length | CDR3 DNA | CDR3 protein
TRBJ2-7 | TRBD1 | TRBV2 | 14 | TGTGCCAGCAGATTACAGGGGCCATCCTACGAGCAGTACTTC | CASRLQGPSYEQYF
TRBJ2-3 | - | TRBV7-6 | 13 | TGTGCCAGCAGCTTCGGTCAAACAGATACGCAGTATTTT | CASSFGQTDTQYF
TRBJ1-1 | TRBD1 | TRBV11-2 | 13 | TGTGCCAGCAGCCCGGGACAGGGGGCCGTAGCTTTCTTT | CASSPGQGAVAFF
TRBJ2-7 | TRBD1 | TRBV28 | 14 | TGTGCCAGCAGTTTAAACAGGGGGCCCTACGAGCAGTACTTC | CASSLNRGPYEQYF
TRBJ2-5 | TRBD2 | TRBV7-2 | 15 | TGTGCCAGCAGCCTGGGAGGGGAGGCCCAAGAGACCCAGTACTTC | CASSLGGEAQETQYF
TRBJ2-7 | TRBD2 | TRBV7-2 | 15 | TGTGCCAGCAGTTACTACCCAGCGGGACCCTACGAGCAGTACTTC | CASSYYPAGPYEQYF
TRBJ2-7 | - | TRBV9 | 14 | TGTGCCAGCAGCTCACAGTCGCTCGGGGGCGAGCAGTACTTC | CASSSQSLGGEQYF
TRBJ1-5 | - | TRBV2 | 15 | TGTGCCAGCAGTGGCGGGAGAGAGGGCAATCAGCCCCAGCATTTT | CASSGGREGNQPQHF
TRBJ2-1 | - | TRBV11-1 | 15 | TGTGCCAGCAGCTTTACCCAGGGGTGGCAGGGTGAGCAGTTCTTC | CASSFTQGWQGEQFF
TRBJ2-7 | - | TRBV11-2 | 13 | TGTGCCAGCAGCCCCGGACTTTCCTACGAGCAGTACTTC | CASSPGLSYEQYF
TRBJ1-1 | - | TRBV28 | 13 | TGTGCCAGCAGCGGTCGGGGAAACACTGAAGCTTTCTTT | CASSGRGNTEAFF
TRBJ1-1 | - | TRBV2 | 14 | TGTGCCAGCAGTCTTCTCCAGGGAAACACTGAAGCTTTCTTT | CASSLLQGNTEAFF
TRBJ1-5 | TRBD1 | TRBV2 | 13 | TGTGCCAGCACTAAAGACAGGGATCAGCCCCAGCATTTT | CASTKDRDQPQHF
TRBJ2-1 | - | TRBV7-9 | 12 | TGTGCCAGCAGCTTACCGAGGGTTGAGCAGTTCTTC | CASSLPRVEQFF
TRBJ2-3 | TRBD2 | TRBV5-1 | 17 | TGCGCCAGCAGCTTAGGGACTAGCGGGAAAAACACAGATACGCAGTATTTT | CASSLGTSGKNTDTQYF
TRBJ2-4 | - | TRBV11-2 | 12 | TGTGCCAGCAGCTTTGCAGGGGACATTCAGTACTTC | CASSFAGDIQYF
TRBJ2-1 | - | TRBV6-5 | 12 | TGTGCCAGCAGTTACGCGGCCAATGAGCAGTTCTTC | CASSYAANEQFF
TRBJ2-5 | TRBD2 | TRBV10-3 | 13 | TGTGCCATCAGTTCGGGGGGACGGGAGACCCAGTACTTC | CAISSGGRETQYF
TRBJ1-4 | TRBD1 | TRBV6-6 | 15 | TGTGCCAGCAGTTACCGACAGGGACTTAATGAAAAACTGTTTTTT | CASSYRQGLNEKLFF
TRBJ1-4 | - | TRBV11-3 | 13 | TGTGCCAGCAGCTTGGGGCCCGGGAGGGAACTGTTTTTT | CASSLGPGRELFF
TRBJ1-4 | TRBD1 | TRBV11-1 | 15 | TGTGCCAGCAGCTCACCGGACAGGGGCGTTGAAAAACTGTTTTTT | CASSSPDRGVEKLFF
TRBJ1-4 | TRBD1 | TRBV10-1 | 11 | TGCGCCAGCATGGGCGGGACAGATCTGTTTTTT | CASMGGTDLFF
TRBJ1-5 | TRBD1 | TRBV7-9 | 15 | TGTGCCAGCAGCTTAGCAGGGACAGGGCAGCAGCCCCAGCATTTT | CASSLAGTGQQPQHF
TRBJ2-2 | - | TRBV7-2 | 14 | TGTGCCAGCAGCTCCGGGTTTCAGACCGGGGAGCTGTTTTTT | CASSSGFQTGELFF
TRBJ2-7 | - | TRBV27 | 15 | TGTGCCAGCAGTTTAAGGGGCGGGATCTCCTACGAGCAGTACTTC | CASSLRGGISYEQYF
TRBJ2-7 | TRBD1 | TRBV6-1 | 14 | TGTGCCAGCAGTGAGGACAGGGCTCCCTACGAGCAGTACTTC | CASSEDRAPYEQYF
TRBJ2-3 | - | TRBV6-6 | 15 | TGTGCCAGCAGCCCGACTAGGTATCCCACAGATACGCAGTATTTT | CASSPTRYPTDTQYF
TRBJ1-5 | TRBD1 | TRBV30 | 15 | TGTGCCTGGAGTGCAGGGGGCTCAGGCAATCAGCCCCAGCATTTT | CAWSAGGSGNQPQHF
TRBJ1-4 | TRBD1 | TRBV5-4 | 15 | TGTGCCAGCAGCCATGGACAGGCAACTAATGAAAAACTGTTTTTT | CASSHGQATNEKLFF
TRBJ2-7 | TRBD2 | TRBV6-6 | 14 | TGTGCCAGCAGTTACGGGACTAGCGGCTACGAGCAGTACTTC | CASSYGTSGYEQYF
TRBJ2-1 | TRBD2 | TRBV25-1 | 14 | TGTGCCAGCAGAGCTAGCGGGGGGTACAATGAGCAGTTCTTC | CASRASGGYNEQFF